These T cell receptor beta chains were read from a single sample in a study of patients and donors after allogeneic stem cell transplantation. TCRdb re-derived calls from the RT-PCR reads in MiXCR, one entry per CDR3 protein. The data show about 230,000 distinct CDR3 sequences, about 14% seen once. Sequenced material: blood, either unsorted or a sorted T cell fraction (not recorded which). The source of these receptors is a human donor who was either an allogeneic HSCT recipient or a stem cell or donor lymphocyte infusion donor (not recorded which). It is not recorded whose cells these are; they may come from a transplant donor. The CDR3 runs from the conserved cysteine through the conserved F or W. Fields, in order: V gene, clone size, D gene, J gene, CDR3 protein, CDR3 DNA. D genes are given only for firm matches. Clone size appears in some rows only: once, few, many, or a class for an expanded clone.

v_gene: TRBV5-1; abundance: many; d_gene: .; j_gene: TRBJ2-5; CDR3aa: CASGSVGTQYF; CDR3nt: TGCGCCAGCGGGTCAGTGGGGACCCAGTACTTC
v_gene: TRBV7-3; abundance: .; d_gene: .; j_gene: TRBJ2-1; CDR3aa: CASSLTPDEQFF; CDR3nt: TGTGCCAGCAGCTTAACGCCTGATGAGCAGTTCTTC
v_gene: TRBV30; abundance: .; d_gene: .; j_gene: TRBJ2-3; CDR3aa: CAWSDAGPSTDTQYF; CDR3nt: TGTGCCTGGAGTGATGCGGGGCCTAGCACAGATACGCAGTATTTT
v_gene: TRBV7-2; abundance: few; d_gene: .; j_gene: TRBJ1-5; CDR3aa: CASSLDDGGPQHF; CDR3nt: TGTGCCAGCAGCTTAGACGACGGGGGGCCCCAGCATTTT
v_gene: TRBV29-1; abundance: few; d_gene: .; j_gene: TRBJ1-5; CDR3aa: CSGGEDQPQHF; CDR3nt: TGCAGCGGAGGGGAGGATCAGCCCCAGCATTTT
v_gene: TRBV20-1; abundance: many; d_gene: TRBD1; j_gene: TRBJ2-5; CDR3aa: CSARTDRVETQYF; CDR3nt: TGCAGTGCTAGGACGGACAGGGTGGAGACCCAGTACTTC
v_gene: TRBV5-4; abundance: .; d_gene: .; j_gene: TRBJ2-2; CDR3aa: CASSLGGRTNTGELFF; CDR3nt: TGTGCCAGCAGCTTGGGCGGGCGGACGAACACCGGGGAGCTGTTTTTT
v_gene: TRBV13; abundance: few; d_gene: .; j_gene: TRBJ2-7; CDR3aa: CASSPGASGTKAYEQYF; CDR3nt: TGTGCCAGCAGCCCAGGGGCCTCCGGGACTAAGGCTTACGAGCAGTACTTC
v_gene: TRBV6-4; abundance: few; d_gene: .; j_gene: TRBJ1-1; CDR3aa: CASSDSTRAEAFF; CDR3nt: TGTGCCAGCAGTGACTCGACGCGGGCTGAAGCTTTCTTT
v_gene: TRBV18; abundance: .; d_gene: .; j_gene: TRBJ1-1; CDR3aa: CASSLGSGLSNTEAFF; CDR3nt: TGTGCCAGCTCACTTGGATCAGGGCTATCGAACACTGAAGCTTTCTTT
v_gene: TRBV7-2; abundance: once; d_gene: TRBD1; j_gene: TRBJ2-1; CDR3aa: CASSQDRVGNEQFF; CDR3nt: TGTGCCAGCAGCCAGGACAGGGTAGGCAATGAGCAGTTCTTC
v_gene: TRBV20-1; abundance: .; d_gene: TRBD1; j_gene: TRBJ2-7; CDR3aa: CSAPGDRGHYEQYF; CDR3nt: TGCAGTGCTCCCGGGGACAGGGGGCACTACGAGCAGTACTTC
v_gene: TRBV20-1; abundance: few; d_gene: .; j_gene: TRBJ2-3; CDR3aa: CSARTYTGQDTQYF; CDR3nt: TGCAGTGCTAGAACCTATACAGGGCAAGATACGCAGTATTTT
v_gene: TRBV5-5; abundance: few; d_gene: .; j_gene: TRBJ1-2; CDR3aa: CASSLGNNYGYTF; CDR3nt: TGTGCCAGCAGCCTGGGAAATAACTATGGCTACACCTTC
v_gene: TRBV10-3; abundance: .; d_gene: .; j_gene: TRBJ1-1; CDR3aa: CAISKTGPLGTEAFF; CDR3nt: TGTGCCATCAGTAAGACAGGACCTTTAGGCACTGAAGCTTTCTTT
v_gene: TRBV10-3; abundance: few; d_gene: .; j_gene: TRBJ1-1; CDR3aa: CAISPDLNTEAFF; CDR3nt: TGTGCCATCAGTCCGGATTTGAACACTGAAGCTTTCTTT
v_gene: TRBV7-3; abundance: few; d_gene: .; j_gene: TRBJ2-7; CDR3aa: CASSLNLVSEQYF; CDR3nt: TGTGCCAGCAGCTTAAATCTGGTCTCCGAGCAGTACTTC
v_gene: TRBV4-1; abundance: many; d_gene: .; j_gene: TRBJ1-2; CDR3aa: CASSRIQGATYGYTF; CDR3nt: TGCGCCAGCAGCCGTATACAGGGAGCGACCTATGGCTACACCTTC
v_gene: TRBV18; abundance: .; d_gene: TRBD1; j_gene: TRBJ2-2; CDR3aa: CASSPVGQGFTGELFF; CDR3nt: TGTGCCAGCTCACCAGTGGGACAGGGTTTCACCGGGGAGCTGTTTTTT
v_gene: TRBV3-1; abundance: few; d_gene: .; j_gene: TRBJ1-2; CDR3aa: CASSQDSHSTF; CDR3nt: TGTGCCAGCAGCCAAGACAGTCACTCCACCTTC
v_gene: TRBV29-1; abundance: many; d_gene: .; j_gene: TRBJ1-2; CDR3aa: CSVEENRSSYGYTF; CDR3nt: TGCAGCGTTGAAGAAAACCGATCCTCCTATGGCTACACCTTC
v_gene: TRBV7-2; abundance: many; d_gene: .; j_gene: TRBJ2-7; CDR3aa: CASSLGTSAYEQYF; CDR3nt: TGTGCCAGCAGCTTGGGGACGTCAGCCTACGAGCAGTACTTC
v_gene: TRBV5-1; abundance: few; d_gene: TRBD1; j_gene: TRBJ1-1; CDR3aa: CASSFGTANTEAFF; CDR3nt: TGCGCCAGCAGCTTTGGGACAGCGAACACTGAAGCTTTCTTT
v_gene: TRBV2; abundance: .; d_gene: .; j_gene: TRBJ2-7; CDR3aa: CASSVYEQYF; CDR3nt: TGTGCCAGCAGTGTCTACGAGCAGTACTTC
v_gene: TRBV5-1; abundance: many; d_gene: .; j_gene: TRBJ1-2; CDR3aa: CASSEWDSYGYTF; CDR3nt: TGCGCCAGCAGCGAGTGGGACTCCTATGGCTACACCTTC
v_gene: TRBV4-2; abundance: .; d_gene: TRBD2; j_gene: TRBJ2-1; CDR3aa: CASSQEASGGRSSYNEQFF; CDR3nt: TGTGCCAGCAGCCAAGAGGCTAGCGGGGGCCGGAGCTCCTACAATGAGCAGTTCTTC
v_gene: TRBV5-1; abundance: many; d_gene: .; j_gene: TRBJ2-7; CDR3aa: CASSLVVQGTGEQYF; CDR3nt: TGCGCCAGCAGCTTGGTCGTTCAGGGGACGGGTGAGCAGTACTTC
v_gene: TRBV5-6; abundance: .; d_gene: TRBD1; j_gene: TRBJ2-1; CDR3aa: CASSWGTGEQFF; CDR3nt: TGTGCCAGCAGCTGGGGGACAGGTGAGCAGTTCTTC
v_gene: TRBV20-1; abundance: .; d_gene: TRBD2; j_gene: TRBJ2-4; CDR3aa: CSARWGLAGDIQYF; CDR3nt: TGCAGTGCTAGGTGGGGACTAGCGGGGGACATTCAGTACTTC
v_gene: TRBV7-9; abundance: few; d_gene: .; j_gene: TRBJ2-3; CDR3aa: CASYPSASTDTQYF; CDR3nt: TGTGCCAGCTATCCTTCCGCGAGCACAGATACGCAGTATTTT
v_gene: TRBV19; abundance: few; d_gene: .; j_gene: TRBJ1-1; CDR3aa: CASSDRRVRSTEAFF; CDR3nt: TGTGCCAGTAGTGACAGGAGGGTGAGGAGCACTGAAGCTTTCTTT
v_gene: TRBV10-3; abundance: few; d_gene: .; j_gene: TRBJ2-1; CDR3aa: CATQRESSYNEQFF; CDR3nt: TGTGCCACACAACGGGAAAGCTCCTACAATGAGCAGTTCTTC
v_gene: TRBV5-5; abundance: .; d_gene: .; j_gene: TRBJ2-7; CDR3aa: CASSLGQGGFYEQYF; CDR3nt: TGTGCCAGCAGCTTGGGGCAAGGCGGTTTCTACGAGCAGTACTTC
v_gene: TRBV7-2; abundance: many; d_gene: .; j_gene: TRBJ1-1; CDR3aa: CASSLSVAAGPTEAFF; CDR3nt: TGTGCCAGCAGCTTAAGCGTCGCGGCAGGACCCACTGAAGCTTTCTTT
v_gene: TRBV10-3; abundance: many; d_gene: TRBD1; j_gene: TRBJ1-2; CDR3aa: CAISRDRVAYGYTF; CDR3nt: TGTGCCATCAGTCGCGACAGGGTCGCCTATGGCTACACCTTC
v_gene: TRBV6-2/TRBV6-3; abundance: .; d_gene: .; j_gene: TRBJ2-7; CDR3aa: CASSYDGSTYEQYF; CDR3nt: TGTGCCAGCAGTTACGACGGCAGTACCTACGAGCAGTACTTC